The T cell receptor beta chain under discussion was sequenced for a study of tumor-infiltrating lymphocytes in localized non-small cell lung cancer (dated by TCRdb to the early 2020s). Notes on the research overall: Patients whose samples were collected after neoadjuvant chemotherapy, as well as both smokers and never-smokers and several histologies, were included in the cohort. In total, the ICON cohort consisted of fewer than 180 surgical patients with localized non-small cell lung cancer who had their tumors resected. TCR sequencing was one of several integrated assays, alongside flow cytometry, multiplex immunofluorescence, RNA-seq, exome sequencing and proteomics, applied to the same patients. Each patient contributed resected tumor tissue and uninvolved lung tissue from the same patient, described as non-adjacent to the tumor. The paired tumor versus uninvolved lung comparison of immunoSEQ T-cell fraction included roughly 50 patients. What the study reported, not specific to this receptor: Higher T cell infiltration in tumors than in uninvolved lung tissue was supported by TCRbeta sequencing, consistent with immunofluorescence CD3 counts. Tumor T-cell fraction from TCR sequencing was not associated with recurrence-free survival (p = 0.61). Because different assays used different pieces of the same tissue, technical variation could not be distinguished from intratumor heterogeneity. Assay coverage differed among patients according to how much tissue was available, so only a subset of the cohort had TCR sequencing. The TCR-derived T-cell fraction showed no difference between the flow cytometry-defined immunotypes IM1 (good prognosis) and IM2 (poor prognosis).

The first patient joined ICON in April 2016, and enrollment wrapped up when the last patient was enrolled in late 2018. A subcohort of around 76 patients provided fresh tumor and matched uninvolved tissue for in-depth immune analyses, with TCR sequencing among those analyses. DNA isolated from bulk tissue, without cell sorting, was used for TCR sequencing. The germline V gene (reference sequence) provides CDR1 LNHDA and CDR2 SQIVND. CDR3 length: 17 amino acids, cysteine to phenylalanine. Of all the DNA, just the CDR3 is kept, 51 bases in frame from base 1. A distance of 14 bases separates the germline ends of V and J, which lose 3 bases and 0 bases respectively. On this clone itself: Its target antigen remains unknown. Per-nucleotide qualities are absent, and no much larger clonotype sits a single base away.

TCR sequencing with the immunoSEQ assay provided the T-cell fraction in tumor and uninvolved lung tissue. As for how the authors treated the data: For survival analysis, patients were split into high (upper tertile) and low (lower two tertiles) T-cell fraction groups and compared by log-rank test. A signed-rank test was used to test differences in T-cell fraction between paired tumor and uninvolved lung samples. In its TCRdb copy, this immuneACCESS table keeps in-frame sequences only and misses some clones. Where compared with another copy, unresolved V genes explain less than half of these, and the others have no known cause. V and J calls and clone size come straight from that table; D and trimming were deduced from the DNA. Here the sample has approximately 17,000 clones; around 80% occur a single time. The ten largest clones represent roughly 5% of the sample.

This clonotype was sampled from a human donor with non-small cell lung cancer. Sample: lung tumor tissue. In this chain, TRBV19 is recombined with TRBJ1-4, with the D gene too uncertain to name. The CDR3 region reads CASSIGPGGATNEKLFF. The DNA is TGTGCCAGTAGTATCGGTCCTGGCGGAGCAACTAATGAAAAACTGTTTTTT.